Given below is one T cell receptor beta chain in context. HTBI primers from iRepertoire and Arm-PCR of CDR3 regions yielded the TCR beta libraries. A single record per CDR3 protein comes from TCRdb applying MiXCR to the multiplex PCR reads. The repertoire includes about 620,000 distinct CDR3 sequences, roughly 15% of them detected once, and about 17% sits in the top ten. The record originates from a study of regulatory T cells in long-lasting Graves disease. Germline CDR1 is SGHNT and CDR2 is YYREEE (reference sequence). Losses at the gene ends were 3 bases for V and 5 bases for J; bases not matched to a gene: 10. This CDR3 comprises 16 residues. The time point here: newly diagnosed GD, antithyroid drugs for less than 3 months. RNA extracted from PBMCs served as the sequencing template. These sequences were also reported in another study, on T cells in Graves' hyperthyroidism and ophthalmopathy.

The sequence came from a woman between 25 and 40 years old with Graves disease. The sequencing used peripheral blood mononuclear cells (PBMCs), collected at new diagnosis, from a patient treated with antithyroid drugs. The V gene is TRBV5-4, the J gene TRBJ2-1, with 8 bases matching TRBD1. DNA of the CDR3: TGTGCCAGCAGCTCACGGCAGGGGGCGAAGAACAATGAGCAGTTCTTC. Its protein product is CASSSRQGAKNNEQFF.